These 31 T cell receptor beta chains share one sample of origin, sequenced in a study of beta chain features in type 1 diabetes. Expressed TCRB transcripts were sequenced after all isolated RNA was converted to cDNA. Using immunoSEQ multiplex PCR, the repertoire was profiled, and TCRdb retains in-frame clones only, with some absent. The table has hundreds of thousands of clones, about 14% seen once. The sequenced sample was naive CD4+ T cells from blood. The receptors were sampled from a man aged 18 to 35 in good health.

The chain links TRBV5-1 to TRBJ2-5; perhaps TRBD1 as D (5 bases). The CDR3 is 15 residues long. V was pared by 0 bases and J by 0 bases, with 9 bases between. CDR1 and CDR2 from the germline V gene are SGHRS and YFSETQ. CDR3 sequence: CASSLGQSYQETQYF. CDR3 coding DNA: TGCGCCAGCAGCTTGGGACAGAGCTACCAAGAGACCCAGTACTTC.

The CDR3 nucleotides read TGCAGCGTTGCCAGGGGACTCTCTGGAAACACCATATATTTT. It codes for CSVARGLSGNTIYF. This chain connects TRBV29-1 to TRBJ1-3; a weak D match, TRBD1 (6 bases). The V and J ends lost 4 bases and 0 bases respectively, with 10 bases between them. There are 14 residues in the CDR3. Germline assignment: CDR1 SQVTM and CDR2 ANQGSEA.

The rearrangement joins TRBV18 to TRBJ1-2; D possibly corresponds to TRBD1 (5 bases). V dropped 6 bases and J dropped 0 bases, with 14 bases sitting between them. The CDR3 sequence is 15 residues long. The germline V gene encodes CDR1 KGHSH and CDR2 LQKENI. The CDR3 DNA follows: TGTGCCAGCTCGCCTGACAGAGCCACTAACTATGGCTACACCTTC. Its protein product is CASSPDRATNYGYTF.

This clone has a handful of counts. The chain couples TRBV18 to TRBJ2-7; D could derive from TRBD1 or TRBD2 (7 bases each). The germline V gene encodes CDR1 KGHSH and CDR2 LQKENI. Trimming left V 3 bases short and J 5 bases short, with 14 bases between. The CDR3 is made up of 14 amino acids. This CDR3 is CASSPSTGTNEQYF. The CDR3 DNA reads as TGTGCCAGCTCACCGTCGACAGGGACTAACGAGCAGTACTTC.

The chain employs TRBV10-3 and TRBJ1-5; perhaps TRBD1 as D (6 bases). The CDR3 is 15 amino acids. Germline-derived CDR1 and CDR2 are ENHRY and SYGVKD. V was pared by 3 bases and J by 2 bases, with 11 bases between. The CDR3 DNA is TGTGCCATCAGTGACTCCAGGGGTGGCAATCAGCCCCAGCATTTT. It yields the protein CAISDSRGGNQPQHF.

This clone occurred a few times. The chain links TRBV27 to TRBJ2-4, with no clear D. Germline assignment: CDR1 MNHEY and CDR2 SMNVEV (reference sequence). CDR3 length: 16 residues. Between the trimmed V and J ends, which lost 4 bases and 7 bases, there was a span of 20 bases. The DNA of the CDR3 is TGTGCCAGCAGTTACTTGGCAGCAGGCGCGATGAACATTCAGTACTTC. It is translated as CASSYLAAGAMNIQYF.

CDR3 coding DNA: TGTGCCAGCAATCCCAAGGATAGGACTAGCGGGGGGCACCTTTTCTCTGAGCAGTTCTTC. It specifies CASNPKDRTSGGHLFSEQFF. The chain combines TRBV6-8 with TRBJ2-1; 14 bases are shared with TRBD2. This CDR3 comprises 20 residues. Germline V gives CDR1 MNHGY, CDR2 SAAAGT. Trimming at V came to 7 bases and at J to 9 bases, leaving 23 bases not matched to a gene.

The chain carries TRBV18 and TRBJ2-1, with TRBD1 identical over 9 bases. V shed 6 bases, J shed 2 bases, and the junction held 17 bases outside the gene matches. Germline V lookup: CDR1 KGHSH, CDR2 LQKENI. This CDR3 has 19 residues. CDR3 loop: CASSRKGTGYSNTYNEQFF. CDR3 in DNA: TGTGCCAGCTCCCGCAAGGGGACAGGGTACTCCAACACCTACAATGAGCAGTTCTTC.

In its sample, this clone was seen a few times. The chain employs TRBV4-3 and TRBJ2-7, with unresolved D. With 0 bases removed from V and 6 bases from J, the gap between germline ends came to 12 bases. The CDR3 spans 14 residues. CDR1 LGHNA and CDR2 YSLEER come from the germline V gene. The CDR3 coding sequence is TGCGCCAGCAGCCAAGAACTGGTTAGGCCCGAGCAGTACTTC. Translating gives CASSQELVRPEQYF.

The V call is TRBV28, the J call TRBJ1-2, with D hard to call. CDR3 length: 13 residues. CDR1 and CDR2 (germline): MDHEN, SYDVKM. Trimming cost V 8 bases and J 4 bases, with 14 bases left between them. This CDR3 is CASSLLTLYGYTF. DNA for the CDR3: TGTGCCAGCTCACTTCTAACCCTCTATGGCTACACCTTC.

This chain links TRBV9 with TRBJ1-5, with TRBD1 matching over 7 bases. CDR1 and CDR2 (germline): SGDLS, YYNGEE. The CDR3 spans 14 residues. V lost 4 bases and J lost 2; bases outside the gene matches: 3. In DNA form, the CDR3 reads TGTGCCAGCAGCCGCGACAGGGGCAATCAGCCCCAGCATTTT. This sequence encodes CASSRDRGNQPQHF.

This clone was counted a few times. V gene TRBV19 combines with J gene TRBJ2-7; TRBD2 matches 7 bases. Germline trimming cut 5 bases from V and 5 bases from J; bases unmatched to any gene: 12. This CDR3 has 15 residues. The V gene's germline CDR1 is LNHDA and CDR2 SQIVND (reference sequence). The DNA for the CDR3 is TGTGCCAGTAGTCCCCGCGGGCGCGGGGGTAACGAGCAGTACTTC. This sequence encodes CASSPRGRGGNEQYF. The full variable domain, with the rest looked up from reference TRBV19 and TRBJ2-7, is DGGITQSPKYLFRKEGQNVTLSCEQNLNHDAMYWYRQDPGQGLRLIYYSQIVNDFQKGDIAEGYSVSREKKESFPLTVTSAQKNPTAFYLCASSPRGRGGNEQYFGPGTRLTVT.

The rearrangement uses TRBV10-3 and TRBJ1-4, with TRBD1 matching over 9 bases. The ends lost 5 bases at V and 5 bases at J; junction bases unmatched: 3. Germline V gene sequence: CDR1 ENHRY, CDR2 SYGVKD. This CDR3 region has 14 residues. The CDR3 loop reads CAISLGQGNEKLFF. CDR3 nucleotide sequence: TGTGCCATCAGTTTGGGACAGGGAAATGAAAAACTGTTTTTT.

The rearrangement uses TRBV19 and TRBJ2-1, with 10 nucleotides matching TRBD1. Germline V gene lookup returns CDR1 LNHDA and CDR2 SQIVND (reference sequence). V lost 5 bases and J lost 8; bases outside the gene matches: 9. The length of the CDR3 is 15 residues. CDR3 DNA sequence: TGTGCCAGTAGTCGGCCGGGACAGGGGATGGATGAGCAGTTCTTC. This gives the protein CASSRPGQGMDEQFF. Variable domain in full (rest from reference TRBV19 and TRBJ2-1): DGGITQSPKYLFRKEGQNVTLSCEQNLNHDAMYWYRQDPGQGLRLIYYSQIVNDFQKGDIAEGYSVSREKKESFPLTVTSAQKNPTAFYLCASSRPGQGMDEQFFGPGTRLTVL.

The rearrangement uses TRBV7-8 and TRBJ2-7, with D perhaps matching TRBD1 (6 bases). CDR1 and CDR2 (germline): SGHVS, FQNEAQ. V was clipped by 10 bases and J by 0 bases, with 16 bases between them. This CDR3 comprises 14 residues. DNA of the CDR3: TGTGCCACCAAACCCCGGGACATCTCCTACGAGCAGTACTTC. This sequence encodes CATKPRDISYEQYF.

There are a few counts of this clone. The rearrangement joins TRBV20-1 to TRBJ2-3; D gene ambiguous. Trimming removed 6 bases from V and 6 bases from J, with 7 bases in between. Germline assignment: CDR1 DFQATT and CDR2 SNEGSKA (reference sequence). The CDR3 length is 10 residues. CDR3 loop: CSAPLDTQYF. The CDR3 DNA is TGCAGTGCCCCCTTGGATACGCAGTATTTT.

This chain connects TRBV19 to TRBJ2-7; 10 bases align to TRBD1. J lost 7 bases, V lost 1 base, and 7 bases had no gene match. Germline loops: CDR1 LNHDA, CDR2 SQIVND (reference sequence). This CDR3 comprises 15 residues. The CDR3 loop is CASSIGGTGAMEQYF. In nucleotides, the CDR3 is TGTGCCAGTAGTATAGGTGGGACAGGGGCGATGGAGCAGTACTTC.

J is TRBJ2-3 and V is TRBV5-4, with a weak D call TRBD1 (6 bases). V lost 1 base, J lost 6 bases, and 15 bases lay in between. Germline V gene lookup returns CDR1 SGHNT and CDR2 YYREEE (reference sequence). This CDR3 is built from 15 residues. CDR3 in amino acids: CASSLLQGQTDTQYF. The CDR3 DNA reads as TGTGCCAGCAGCTTGCTGCAAGGACAGACGGATACGCAGTATTTT.

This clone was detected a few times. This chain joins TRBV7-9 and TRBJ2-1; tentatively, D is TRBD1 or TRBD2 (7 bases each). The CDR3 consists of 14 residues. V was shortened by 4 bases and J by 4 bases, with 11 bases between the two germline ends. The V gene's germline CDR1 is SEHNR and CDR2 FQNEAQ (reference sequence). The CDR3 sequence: CASSSGGQYNEQFF. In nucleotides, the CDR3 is TGTGCCAGCAGCTCGGGGGGACAGTACAATGAGCAGTTCTTC.

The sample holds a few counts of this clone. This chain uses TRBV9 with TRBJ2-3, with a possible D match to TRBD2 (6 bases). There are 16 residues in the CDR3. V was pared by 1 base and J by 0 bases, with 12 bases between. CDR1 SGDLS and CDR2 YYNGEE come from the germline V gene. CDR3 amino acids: CASSVWRGGSTDTQYF. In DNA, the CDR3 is TGTGCCAGCAGCGTATGGCGAGGAGGGAGCACAGATACGCAGTATTTT.

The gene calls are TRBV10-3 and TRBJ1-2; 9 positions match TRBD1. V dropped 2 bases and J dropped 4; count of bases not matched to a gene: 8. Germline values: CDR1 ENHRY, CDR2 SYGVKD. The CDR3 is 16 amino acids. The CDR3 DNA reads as TGTGCCATCAGTGAGGGGACAGGGAATGAAGGCTATGGCTACACCTTC. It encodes CAISEGTGNEGYGYTF.

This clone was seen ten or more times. The CDR3 is CASSRLWLEQFF. DNA of the CDR3: TGTGCCAGCAGCCGACTGTGGTTGGAGCAGTTCTTC. This chain uses TRBV14 with TRBJ2-1; D call uncertain. Trimming pared 4 bases from V and 10 bases from J, leaving 11 bases between. Germline loops: CDR1 SGHDN, CDR2 FVKESK. The CDR3 runs to 12 residues.

CDR3: CASSPWGGNTEAFF. In nucleotides, the CDR3 is TGTGCCAGTAGTCCCTGGGGGGGGAACACTGAAGCTTTCTTT. The chain couples TRBV19 to TRBJ1-1; D may be TRBD1 (5 bases). Germline assignment: CDR1 LNHDA and CDR2 SQIVND (reference sequence). This CDR3 spans 14 amino acids. V lost 5 bases and J lost 1, with 11 bases in between.

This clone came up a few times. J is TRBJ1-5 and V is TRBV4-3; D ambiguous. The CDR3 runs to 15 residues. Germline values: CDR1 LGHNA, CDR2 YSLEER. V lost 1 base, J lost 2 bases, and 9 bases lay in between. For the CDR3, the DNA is TGCGCCAGCAGCCAAGCGTCAGTGGGCAATCAGCCCCAGCATTTT. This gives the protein CASSQASVGNQPQHF.

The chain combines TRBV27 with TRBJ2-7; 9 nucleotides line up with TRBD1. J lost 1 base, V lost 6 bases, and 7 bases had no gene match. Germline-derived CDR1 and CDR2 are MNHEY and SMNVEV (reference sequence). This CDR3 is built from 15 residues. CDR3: CASSPWDRESYEQYF. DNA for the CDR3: TGTGCCAGCAGCCCGTGGGACAGGGAGTCCTACGAGCAGTACTTC.

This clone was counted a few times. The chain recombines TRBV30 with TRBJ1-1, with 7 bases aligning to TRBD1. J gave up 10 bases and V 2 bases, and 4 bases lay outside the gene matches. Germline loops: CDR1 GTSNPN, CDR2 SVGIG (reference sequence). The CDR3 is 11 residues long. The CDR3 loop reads CAWSYRGTAFF. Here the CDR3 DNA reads TGTGCCTGGAGTTACAGGGGTACAGCTTTCTTT.

The CDR3 region has the DNA TGTGCCAGCAGCCCCCGACAGGGAAGAGGGACCGAGCAGTACTTC. Amino acid sequence: CASSPRQGRGTEQYF. The rearrangement uses TRBV5-4 and TRBJ2-7, with TRBD1 matching 7 bases. This CDR3 comprises 15 residues. V shed 4 bases and J 6 bases; nucleotides not matched to a gene: 13. Germline CDR1 SGHNT, CDR2 YYREEE (reference sequence).

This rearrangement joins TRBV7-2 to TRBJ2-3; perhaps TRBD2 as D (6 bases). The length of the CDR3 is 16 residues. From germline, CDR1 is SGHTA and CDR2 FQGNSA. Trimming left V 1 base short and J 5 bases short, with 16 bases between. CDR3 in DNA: TGTGCCAGCAGCTTAGGATTCGCGGGGTTCCGAGATACGCAGTATTTT. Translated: CASSLGFAGFRDTQYF.

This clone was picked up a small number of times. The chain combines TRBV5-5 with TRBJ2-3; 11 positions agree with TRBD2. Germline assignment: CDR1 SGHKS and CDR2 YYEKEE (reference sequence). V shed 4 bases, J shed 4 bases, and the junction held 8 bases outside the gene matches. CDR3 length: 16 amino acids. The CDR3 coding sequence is TGTGCCAGCAGCCAAAGACTAGCGGGATGGGCAGATACGCAGTATTTT. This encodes CASSQRLAGWADTQYF.

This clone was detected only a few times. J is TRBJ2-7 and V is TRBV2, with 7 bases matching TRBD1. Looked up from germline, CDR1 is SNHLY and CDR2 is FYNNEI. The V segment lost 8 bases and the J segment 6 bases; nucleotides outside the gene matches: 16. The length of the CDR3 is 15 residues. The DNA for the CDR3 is TGTGCCAGCTCTGTCCAGACAGGGATGTCAGGCGAGCAGTACTTC. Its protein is CASSVQTGMSGEQYF.

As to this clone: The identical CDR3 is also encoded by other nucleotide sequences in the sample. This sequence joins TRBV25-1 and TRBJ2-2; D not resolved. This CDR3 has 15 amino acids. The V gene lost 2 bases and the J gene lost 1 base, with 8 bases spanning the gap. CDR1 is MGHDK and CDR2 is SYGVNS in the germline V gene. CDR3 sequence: CASSERQLNTGELFF. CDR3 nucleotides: TGTGCCAGCAGTGAAAGGCAGCTGAACACCGGGGAGCTGTTTTTT.